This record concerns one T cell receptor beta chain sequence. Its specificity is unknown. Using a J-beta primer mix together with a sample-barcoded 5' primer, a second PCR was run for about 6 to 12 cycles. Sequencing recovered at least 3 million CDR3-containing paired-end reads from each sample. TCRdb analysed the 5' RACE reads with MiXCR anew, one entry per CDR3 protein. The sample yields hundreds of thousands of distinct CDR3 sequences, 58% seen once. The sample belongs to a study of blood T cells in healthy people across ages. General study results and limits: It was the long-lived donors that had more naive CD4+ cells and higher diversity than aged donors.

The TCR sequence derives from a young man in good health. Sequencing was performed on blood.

DNA of the CDR3: TGTGCCAGCAGCTTAGGTGTCGGCGGCGCGGAGACCCAGTACTTC. Protein sequence: CASSLGVGGAETQYF. The chain has TRBV7-9 and TRBJ2-5; D remains unclear. The CDR3 runs to 15 residues. Trimming cost V 1 base and J 5 bases, with 14 bases left between them. CDR1 is SEHNR, CDR2 FQNEAQ, per germline (reference sequence). Looking up the rest from reference TRBV7-9 and TRBJ2-5 gives the full variable domain: DTGVSQNPRHKITKRGQNVTFRCDPISEHNRLYWYRQTLGQGPEFLTYFQNEAQLEKSRLLSDRFSAERPKGSFSTLEIQRTEQGDSAMYLCASSLGVGGAETQYFGPGTRLLVL.